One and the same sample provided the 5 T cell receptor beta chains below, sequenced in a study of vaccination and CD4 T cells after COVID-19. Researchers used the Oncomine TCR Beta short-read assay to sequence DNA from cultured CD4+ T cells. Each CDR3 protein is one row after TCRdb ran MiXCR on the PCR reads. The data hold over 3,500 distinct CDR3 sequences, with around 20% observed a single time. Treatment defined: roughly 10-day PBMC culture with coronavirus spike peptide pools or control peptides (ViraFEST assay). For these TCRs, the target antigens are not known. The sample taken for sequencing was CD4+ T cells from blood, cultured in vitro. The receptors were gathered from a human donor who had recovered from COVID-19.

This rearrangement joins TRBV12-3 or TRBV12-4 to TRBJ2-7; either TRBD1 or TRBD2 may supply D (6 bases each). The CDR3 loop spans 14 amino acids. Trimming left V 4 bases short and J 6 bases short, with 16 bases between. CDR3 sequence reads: CASSWGAKDGEQYF. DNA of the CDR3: TGTGCCAGCAGTTGGGGGGCAAAGGACGGCGAGCAGTACTTC.

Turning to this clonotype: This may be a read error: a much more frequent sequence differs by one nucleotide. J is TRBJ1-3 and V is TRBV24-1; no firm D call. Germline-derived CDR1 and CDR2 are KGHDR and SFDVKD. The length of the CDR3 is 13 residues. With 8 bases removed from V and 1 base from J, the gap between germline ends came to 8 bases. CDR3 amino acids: CATKEGSGNTIYF. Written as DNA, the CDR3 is TGTGCCACCAAGGAGGGTTCTGGAAACACCATATATTTT.

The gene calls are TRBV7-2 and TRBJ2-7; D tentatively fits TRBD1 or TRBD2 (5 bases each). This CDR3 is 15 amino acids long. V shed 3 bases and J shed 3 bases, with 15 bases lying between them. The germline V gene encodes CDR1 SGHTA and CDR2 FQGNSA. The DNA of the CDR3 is TGTGCCAGCAGCTTGAAAGGGACGAACCTCTACGAGCAGTACTTC. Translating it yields CASSLKGTNLYEQYF.

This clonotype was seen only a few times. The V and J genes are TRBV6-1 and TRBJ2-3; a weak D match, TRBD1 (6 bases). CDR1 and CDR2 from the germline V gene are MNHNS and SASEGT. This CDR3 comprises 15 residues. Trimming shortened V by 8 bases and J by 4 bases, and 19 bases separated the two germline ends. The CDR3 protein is CASSGDGGMADTQYF. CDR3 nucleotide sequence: TGTGCCAGCTCTGGTGATGGGGGCATGGCAGATACGCAGTATTTT.

CDR3 coding DNA: TGTGCCAGCTTCACGGTTAGTCGGATGAACACTGAAGCTTTCTTT. Amino acid sequence: CASFTVSRMNTEAFF. This chain connects TRBV5-6 to TRBJ1-1, with D hard to call. The CDR3 is 15 amino acids. Trimming pared 7 bases from V and 0 bases from J, leaving 16 bases between. The germline CDR1 and CDR2 sequences are SGHDT and YYEEEE.